The present T cell receptor beta chain was sequenced within a study of T cell responses to AZD1222 COVID-19 vaccine. Study context: Pooling was applied to second doses at about 4 or about 12 weeks. Overall study results and limits: It should be noted that donors were predominantly white British and more often female, and clonal diversity was possibly underestimated.

Regarding this clone: Its antigen is as yet unknown.

Only in-frame clones appear in the TCRdb table, and some are missing; sequencing was by immunoSEQ multiplex PCR. The repertoire holds 100,000 to 130,000 clones, with roughly 89% as singletons. Trimming removed 3 bases at V and 3 bases at J, with 15 bases between. Germline loops: CDR1 KGHSH, CDR2 LQKENI. The CDR3 length is 15 residues. The sequence was obtained from an adult in good health. The J gene is TRBJ2-7, the V gene TRBV18, with D perhaps being TRBD1 or TRBD2 (6 bases each). This specimen consisted of peripheral blood, obtained on day 0 of AZD1222 vaccination. The CDR3 sequence is CASSPAGGAYYEQYF. The CDR3 DNA sequence: TGTGCCAGCTCACCCGCCGGGGGCGCGTACTACGAGCAGTACTTC.